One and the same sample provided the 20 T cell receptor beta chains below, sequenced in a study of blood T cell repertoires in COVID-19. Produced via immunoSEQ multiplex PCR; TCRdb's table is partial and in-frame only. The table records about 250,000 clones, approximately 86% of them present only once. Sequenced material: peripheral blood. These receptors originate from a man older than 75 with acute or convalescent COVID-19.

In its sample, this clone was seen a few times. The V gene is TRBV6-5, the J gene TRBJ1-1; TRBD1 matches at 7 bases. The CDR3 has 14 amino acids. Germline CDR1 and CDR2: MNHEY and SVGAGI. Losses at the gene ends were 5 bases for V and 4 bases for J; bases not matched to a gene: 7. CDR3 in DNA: TGTGCCAGCAGTATGGACAGGCGGGGCACTGAAGCTTTCTTT. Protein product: CASSMDRRGTEAFF.

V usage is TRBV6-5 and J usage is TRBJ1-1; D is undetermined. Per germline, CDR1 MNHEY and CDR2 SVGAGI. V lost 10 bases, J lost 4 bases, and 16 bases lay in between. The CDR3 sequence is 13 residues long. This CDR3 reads CATLADGVTEAFF. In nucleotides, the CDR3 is TGTGCCACCCTGGCGGACGGGGTCACTGAAGCTTTCTTT.

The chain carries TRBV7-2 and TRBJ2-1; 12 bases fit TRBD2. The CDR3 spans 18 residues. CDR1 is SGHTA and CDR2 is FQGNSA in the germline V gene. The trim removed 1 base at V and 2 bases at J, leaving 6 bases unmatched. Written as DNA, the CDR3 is TGTGCCAGCAGCTTAGTTTTCCTAGCGGGGGGGGCCTACAATGAGCAGTTCTTC. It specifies CASSLVFLAGGAYNEQFF.

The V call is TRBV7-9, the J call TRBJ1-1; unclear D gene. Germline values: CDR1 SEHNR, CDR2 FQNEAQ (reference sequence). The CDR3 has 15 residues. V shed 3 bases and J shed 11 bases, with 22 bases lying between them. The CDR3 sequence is CASSFVSISAGGAFF. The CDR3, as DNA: TGTGCCAGCAGCTTTGTCTCAATCTCGGCGGGCGGGGCTTTCTTT.

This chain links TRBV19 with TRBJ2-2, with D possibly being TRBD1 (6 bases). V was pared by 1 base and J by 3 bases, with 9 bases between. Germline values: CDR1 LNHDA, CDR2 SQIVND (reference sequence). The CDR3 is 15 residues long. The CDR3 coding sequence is TGTGCCAGTAGTATAGCACAGGGTTACACCGGGGAGCTGTTTTTT. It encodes CASSIAQGYTGELFF.

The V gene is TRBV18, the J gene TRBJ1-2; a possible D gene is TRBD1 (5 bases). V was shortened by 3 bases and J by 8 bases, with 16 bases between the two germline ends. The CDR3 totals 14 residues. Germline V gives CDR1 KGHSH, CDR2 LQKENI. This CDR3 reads CASSPRGRDGGYTF. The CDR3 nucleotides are TGTGCCAGCTCACCGAGAGGGAGGGACGGCGGCTACACCTTC.

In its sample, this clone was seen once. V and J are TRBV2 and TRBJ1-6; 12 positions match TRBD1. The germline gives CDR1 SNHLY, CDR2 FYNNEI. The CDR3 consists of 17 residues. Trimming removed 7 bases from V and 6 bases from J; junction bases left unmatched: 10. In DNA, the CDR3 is TGTGCCAGCAAGGGGACAGGGGGCACCCTTTCTAATTCACCCCTCCACTTT. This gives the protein CASKGTGGTLSNSPLHF. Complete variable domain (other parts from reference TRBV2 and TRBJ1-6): EPEVTQTPSHQVTQMGQEVILRCVPISNHLYFYWYRQILGQKVEFLVSFYNNEISEKSEIFDDQFSVERPDGSNFTLKIRSTKLEDSAMYFCASKGTGGTLSNSPLHFGNGTRLTVT.

The CDR3 loop is CASSLGPYAFYGYTF. CDR3 bases: TGTGCCAGCAGCTTAGGCCCCTATGCTTTCTATGGCTACACCTTC. The chain links TRBV7-4 to TRBJ1-2; D uncertain. Germline V lookup: CDR1 SGHVT, CDR2 SQSDAQ. The CDR3 runs 15 residues. The germline V and J ends were trimmed by 1 base and 4 bases, with 13 bases remaining between them.

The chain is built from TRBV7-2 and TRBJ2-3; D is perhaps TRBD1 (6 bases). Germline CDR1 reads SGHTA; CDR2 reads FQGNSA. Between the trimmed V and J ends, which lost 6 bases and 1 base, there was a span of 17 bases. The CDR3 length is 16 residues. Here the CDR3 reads CASSRQVTGGTDTQYF. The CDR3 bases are TGTGCCAGCAGTCGCCAGGTGACAGGAGGCACAGATACGCAGTATTTT.

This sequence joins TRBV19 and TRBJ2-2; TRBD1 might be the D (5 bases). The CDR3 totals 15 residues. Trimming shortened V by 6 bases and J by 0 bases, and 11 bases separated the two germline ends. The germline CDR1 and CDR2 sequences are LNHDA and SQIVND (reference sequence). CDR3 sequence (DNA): TGTGCCAGTAGCAGGGCCGGCTCGAACACCGGGGAGCTGTTTTTT. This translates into CASSRAGSNTGELFF.

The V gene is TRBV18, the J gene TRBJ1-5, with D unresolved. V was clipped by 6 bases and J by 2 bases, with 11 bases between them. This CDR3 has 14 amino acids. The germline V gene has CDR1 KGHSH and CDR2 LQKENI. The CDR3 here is CASSGRHRNQPQHF. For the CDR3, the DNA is TGTGCCAGCTCGGGGAGACATCGCAATCAGCCCCAGCATTTT.

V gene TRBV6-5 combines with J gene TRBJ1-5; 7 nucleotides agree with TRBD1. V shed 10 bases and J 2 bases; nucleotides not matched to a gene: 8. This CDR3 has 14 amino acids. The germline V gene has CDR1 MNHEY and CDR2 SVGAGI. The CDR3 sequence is CATTQGTGNQPQHF. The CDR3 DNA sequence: TGTGCCACCACACAGGGGACGGGCAATCAGCCCCAGCATTTT.

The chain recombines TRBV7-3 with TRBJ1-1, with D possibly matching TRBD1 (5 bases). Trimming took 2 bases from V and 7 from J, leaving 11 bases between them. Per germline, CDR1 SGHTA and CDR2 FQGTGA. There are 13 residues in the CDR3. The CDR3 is CASSLLTGDEAFF. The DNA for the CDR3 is TGTGCCAGCAGCTTATTGACGGGGGATGAAGCTTTCTTT.

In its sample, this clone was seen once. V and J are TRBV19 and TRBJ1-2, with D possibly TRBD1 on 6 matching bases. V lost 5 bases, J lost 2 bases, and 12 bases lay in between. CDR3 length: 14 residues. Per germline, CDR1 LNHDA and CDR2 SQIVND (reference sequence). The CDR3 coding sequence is TGTGCCAGTAGTCTACCAGGGGTCAACTATGGCTACACCTTC. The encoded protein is CASSLPGVNYGYTF.

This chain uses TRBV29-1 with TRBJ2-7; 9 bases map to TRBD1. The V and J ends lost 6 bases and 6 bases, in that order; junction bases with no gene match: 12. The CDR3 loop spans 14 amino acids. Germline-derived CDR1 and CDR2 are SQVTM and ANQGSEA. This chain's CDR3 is CSVSGAGTGTEQYF. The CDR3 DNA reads TGCAGCGTCTCGGGGGCCGGGACAGGGACCGAGCAGTACTTC.

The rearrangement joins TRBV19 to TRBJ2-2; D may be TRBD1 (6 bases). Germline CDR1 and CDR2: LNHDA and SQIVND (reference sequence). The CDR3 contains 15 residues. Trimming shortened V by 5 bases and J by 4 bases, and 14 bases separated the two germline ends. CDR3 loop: CASSSRDRFTGELFF. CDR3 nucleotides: TGTGCCAGTAGTTCCCGTGACAGGTTCACCGGGGAGCTGTTTTTT.

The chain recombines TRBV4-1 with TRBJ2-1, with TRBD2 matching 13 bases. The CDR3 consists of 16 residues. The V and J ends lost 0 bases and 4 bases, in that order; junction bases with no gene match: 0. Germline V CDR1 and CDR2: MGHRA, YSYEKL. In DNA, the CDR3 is TGCGCCAGCAGCCAAGAGGGACTAGCGGGATACAATGAGCAGTTCTTC. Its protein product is CASSQEGLAGYNEQFF.

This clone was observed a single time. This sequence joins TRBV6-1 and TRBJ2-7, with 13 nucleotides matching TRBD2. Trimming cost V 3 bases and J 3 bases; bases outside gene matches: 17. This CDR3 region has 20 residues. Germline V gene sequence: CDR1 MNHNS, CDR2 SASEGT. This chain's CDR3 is CASSDKSGTSGDYPLYEQYF. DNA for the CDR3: TGTGCCAGCAGTGATAAGAGCGGGACTAGCGGGGACTATCCCCTCTACGAGCAGTACTTC.

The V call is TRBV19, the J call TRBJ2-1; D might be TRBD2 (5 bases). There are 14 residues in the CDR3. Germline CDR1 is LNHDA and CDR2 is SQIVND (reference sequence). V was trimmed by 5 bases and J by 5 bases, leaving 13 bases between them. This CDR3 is CASSAEGGDNEQFF. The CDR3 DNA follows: TGTGCCAGTAGTGCAGAGGGTGGGGACAATGAGCAGTTCTTC.

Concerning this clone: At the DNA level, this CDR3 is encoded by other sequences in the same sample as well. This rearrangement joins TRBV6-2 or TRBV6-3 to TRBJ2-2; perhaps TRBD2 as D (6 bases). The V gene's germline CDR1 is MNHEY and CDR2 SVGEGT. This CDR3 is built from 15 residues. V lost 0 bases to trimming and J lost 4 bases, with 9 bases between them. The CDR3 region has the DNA TGTGCCAGCAGTTACTCGATCGGGGGCACCGGGGAGCTGTTTTTT. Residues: CASSYSIGGTGELFF.